This T cell receptor beta chain was documented in a study of T cell repertoires in cytomegalovirus infection. As for the study in general: HLA-C-restricted CMV epitopes, recently identified, and well-studied HLA-B-restricted ones were used by the study. An indication of both CMV infection and matching HLA type came from public TCR beta signatures. Study conclusions and caveats: In two of eight donors, the top clonotype was HLA-C-restricted CMV-specific.

One entry per CDR3 protein results from TCRdb running MiXCR on the reads. This sample has 65,000 to 85,000 distinct CDR3 sequences, with 28% found just once. This clonotype appeared a few times. No antigen is known for it. The CDR3 is 15 amino acids. With V trimmed by 4 bases and J by 9 bases, 11 bases remained unmatched. The sequence came from a human donor in good health (CMV status not recorded). Some clones in this sample may be carry-over from other donors' samples. Specimen: CD8+ T cells from cultured PBMCs, collected from culture after CMV antigen stimulation. The chain recombines TRBV12-3 or TRBV12-4 with TRBJ2-1, with TRBD2 identical over 8 bases. CDR3: CASSSGRGGLSEQFF. Here the CDR3 DNA reads TGTGCCAGCAGTTCGGGCCGGGGGGGGCTCAGTGAGCAGTTCTTC.